The sequence of this TCR beta chain was determined in a study of shared clonotypes between healthy human individuals. On the study more broadly: Used for every donor were three CD4 naive, three CD4 memory, two CD8 naive and one CD8 memory plate. Study-wide points: The researchers took only blood, and tissue repertoires probably look different.

About this clone: Its antigen remains unknown.

This CDR3 has 15 amino acids. V lost 5 bases to trimming and J lost 0 bases; unmatched junction nucleotides: 5. CDR1 SGHTA and CDR2 FQGNSA come from the germline V gene. Assay: immunoSEQ multiplex PCR; the TCRdb copy retains only in-frame clones and omits some. This sample has approximately 740,000 clones; approximately 74% occur once, and the top ten carry over 1.5%. The sample comprised memory CD4+ T cells sorted from blood. Subset specified: CD45RA-negative fraction. The chain has TRBV7-2 and TRBJ1-2, with 8 bases matching TRBD1. This receptor was identified in a woman aged 30 to 39 in good health. The CDR3 DNA is TGTGCCAGCAGCCTCAGGACAGGGTCTAACTATGGCTACACCTTC. It is translated as CASSLRTGSNYGYTF.